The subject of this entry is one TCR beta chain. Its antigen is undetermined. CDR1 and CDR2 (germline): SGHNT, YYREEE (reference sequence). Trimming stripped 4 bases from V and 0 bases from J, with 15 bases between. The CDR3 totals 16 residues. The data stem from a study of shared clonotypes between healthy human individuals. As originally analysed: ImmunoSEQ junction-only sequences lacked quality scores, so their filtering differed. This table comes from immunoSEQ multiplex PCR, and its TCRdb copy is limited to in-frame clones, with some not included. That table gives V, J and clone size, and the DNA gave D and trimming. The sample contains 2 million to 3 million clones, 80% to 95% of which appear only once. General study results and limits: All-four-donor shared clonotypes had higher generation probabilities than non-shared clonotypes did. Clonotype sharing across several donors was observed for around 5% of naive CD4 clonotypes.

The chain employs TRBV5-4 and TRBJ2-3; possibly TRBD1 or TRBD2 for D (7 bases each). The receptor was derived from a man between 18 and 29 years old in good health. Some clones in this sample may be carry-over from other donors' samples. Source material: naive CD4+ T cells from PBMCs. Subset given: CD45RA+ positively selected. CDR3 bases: TGTGCCAGCAGCCCCAGACAGGGAGGGAGCACAGATACGCAGTATTTT. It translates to CASSPRQGGSTDTQYF.